The TCR beta chain under discussion was sequenced for a study of Graves' ophthalmopathy and Graves' hyperthyroidism. This clonotype was picked up many times. Amplifying from RNA transcripts, the study obtained TCR beta CDR3 regions. HTBI primers were employed in first-round RT-PCR, then a second-round multiplex PCR followed. TCRdb analysed the multiplex PCR reads with MiXCR anew, one entry per CDR3 protein. The sample contains hundreds of thousands of distinct CDR3 sequences, 15% of which appear only once. Germline V gene data show CDR1 as LNHDA and CDR2 as SQIVND (reference sequence). Trimming removed 2 bases at V and 2 bases at J, with 12 bases between. The CDR3 is 15 residues long.

The chain recombines TRBV19 with TRBJ2-5; possible D gene TRBD2, 5 bases. Sequenced: peripheral blood. The receptor was isolated from a woman aged 18-29 years with stable Graves' hyperthyroidism. The CDR3 coding sequence is TGTGCCAGTAGTATATTCGGAGGTTTACAAGAGACCCAGTACTTC. Encoded protein: CASSIFGGLQETQYF.